These T cell receptor beta chains were read from a single sample in a study of blood T cell repertoires in COVID-19. Only in-frame clones appear in the TCRdb table, and some are missing; sequencing was by immunoSEQ multiplex PCR. This table holds more than 80,000 clones, approximately 87% found once. Sequencing input: peripheral blood. The source is a human donor with active COVID-19. The donor label of this sample is uncertain. Each CDR3 is given with its conserved first and last residue. D genes are given only for firm matches. Only part of the rows carry a size: once, few, many, or a class if the clone is expanded.

size	D	V	J	CDR3	DNA
-	-	TRBV11-2	TRBJ2-3	CASSLVGGRRQYF	TGTGCCAGCAGCTTAGTAGGAGGGAGGCGGCAGTATTTT
once	TRBD1	TRBV5-8	TRBJ1-1	CASSSRRDRVTEAFF	TGTGCCAGCAGCTCTAGGCGGGACAGGGTAACTGAAGCTTTCTTT
-	TRBD1	TRBV28	TRBJ2-4	CASSEDRDRLAKNIQYF	TGTGCCAGCAGTGAGGACAGGGACAGACTAGCCAAAAACATTCAGTACTTC
-	-	TRBV6-5	TRBJ1-1	CASSYEWGGITEAFF	TGTGCCAGCAGTTACGAGTGGGGGGGGATCACTGAAGCTTTCTTT
-	TRBD1	TRBV24-1	TRBJ2-2	CATSDPRGQDGELFF	TGTGCCACCAGTGATCCAAGGGGGCAGGACGGGGAGCTGTTTTTT
-	TRBD1	TRBV2	TRBJ2-5	CASSVRQGTETQYF	TGTGCCAGCAGTGTCCGACAGGGGACGGAGACCCAGTACTTC
-	TRBD1	TRBV19	TRBJ2-7	CASSIGTGASYEQYF	TGTGCCAGTAGTATAGGGACAGGGGCGTCCTACGAGCAGTACTTC
-	-	TRBV5-6	TRBJ1-2	CASSGRQQGGNGYTF	TGTGCCAGCAGCGGCCGTCAACAGGGTGGGAATGGCTACACCTTC
-	TRBD1	TRBV3-1/TRBV3-2	TRBJ2-1	CASSRSGQVYNEQFF	TGTGCCAGCAGCCGGTCGGGACAGGTCTACAATGAGCAGTTCTTC
-	-	TRBV2	TRBJ1-1	CASSWTRNTEAFF	TGTGCCAGCAGTTGGACAAGGAACACTGAAGCTTTCTTT
-	-	TRBV7-9	TRBJ2-5	CASSTTGLETQYF	TGTGCCAGCAGCACAACAGGGTTGGAGACCCAGTACTTC
-	TRBD2	TRBV7-9	TRBJ2-7	CASSYPTGTSVTYEQYF	TGTGCCAGCAGCTATCCTACCGGGACTAGCGTAACCTACGAGCAGTACTTC
-	TRBD1	TRBV27	TRBJ2-2	CASSSDRDLYTGELFF	TGTGCCAGCAGTTCGGACAGGGATTTGTACACCGGGGAGCTGTTTTTT
few	-	TRBV9	TRBJ2-6	CASSVFGANVLTF	TGTGCCAGCAGCGTCTTTGGGGCCAACGTCCTGACTTTC
-	TRBD1	TRBV28	TRBJ2-3	CASSLGTGPTDTQYF	TGTGCCAGCAGTTTAGGGACAGGGCCCACAGATACGCAGTATTTT
-	-	TRBV5-1	TRBJ2-5	CASSRSGGGVETQYF	TGCGCCAGCAGCCGGTCGGGGGGCGGTGTGGAGACCCAGTACTTC
-	TRBD1	TRBV7-2	TRBJ2-4	CASSFRDSKNIQYF	TGTGCCAGCAGCTTCCGGGACAGCAAAAACATTCAGTACTTC
-	-	TRBV5-8	TRBJ1-1	CASSPRTARNTEAFF	TGTGCCAGCAGCCCGCGGACAGCCAGGAACACTGAAGCTTTCTTT
-	TRBD1	TRBV25-1	TRBJ1-6	CASRGTGGTHSPLHF	TGTGCCAGCAGGGGGACAGGGGGCACGCATTCACCCCTCCACTTT
-	-	TRBV4-1	TRBJ2-3	CASSQEAGITDTQYF	TGCGCCAGCAGCCAAGAGGCAGGGATCACAGATACGCAGTATTTT
-	TRBD2	TRBV5-6	TRBJ2-1	CASSLYGGELAGGYNEQFF	TGTGCCAGCAGCTTGTACGGTGGTGAACTAGCGGGGGGGTACAATGAGCAGTTCTTC
-	-	TRBV5-6	TRBJ1-6	CASSYQGLESPLHF	TGTGCCAGCAGCTATCAGGGGTTAGAATCACCCCTCCACTTT
-	-	TRBV5-1	TRBJ1-2	CASSLVSREAYGYTF	TGCGCCAGCAGCTTGGTAAGCAGGGAGGCCTATGGCTACACCTTC
-	-	TRBV4-1	TRBJ2-7	CASSHAQGSTYEQYF	TGCGCCAGCAGCCACGCCCAGGGCTCCACCTACGAGCAGTACTTC
-	TRBD2	TRBV28	TRBJ2-1	CASSERDYNNEQFF	TGTGCCAGCAGTGAGCGGGACTACAACAATGAGCAGTTCTTC
-	-	TRBV21-1	TRBJ1-6	CASSKALGTGDNSPLHF	TGTGCCAGCAGCAAAGCGCTGGGGACGGGGGATAATTCACCCCTCCACTTT
-	-	TRBV7-2	TRBJ1-1	CASSLAFRSGITEAFF	TGTGCCAGCAGCTTAGCATTTCGTTCGGGAATCACTGAAGCTTTCTTT
once	TRBD2	TRBV27	TRBJ2-3	CASRPGLAGSTDTQYF	TGTGCCAGCAGACCGGGACTAGCGGGAAGCACAGATACGCAGTATTTT
-	-	TRBV5-1	TRBJ2-5	CASRGGGKETQYF	TGCGCCAGCAGAGGGGGTGGGAAAGAGACCCAGTACTTC
-	-	TRBV5-1	TRBJ1-2	CASSLGYRGKTNYGYTF	TGCGCCAGCAGCTTGGGGTACCGGGGAAAAACTAACTATGGCTACACCTTC
-	-	TRBV7-8	TRBJ1-4	CASSQLRGEKLFF	TGTGCCAGCAGCCAGCTAAGGGGTGAAAAACTGTTTTTT
-	-	TRBV5-8	TRBJ2-7	CASSLGTVDSYEQYF	TGTGCCAGCAGCTTGGGGACAGTGGACTCCTACGAGCAGTACTTC
-	TRBD2	TRBV6-5	TRBJ2-5	CASRRGRWETQYF	TGTGCCAGCAGGCGGGGGAGGTGGGAGACCCAGTACTTC
-	-	TRBV29-1	TRBJ2-5	CSDGRAVQETQYF	TGCAGCGATGGGCGGGCAGTCCAAGAGACCCAGTACTTC
-	TRBD2	TRBV5-1	TRBJ2-3	CASSSGTSADTQYF	TGCGCCAGCAGCTCAGGGACTAGTGCCGATACGCAGTATTTT
-	TRBD2	TRBV11-2	TRBJ2-7	CASRPLAGNYREQYF	TGTGCCAGCAGACCTCTAGCGGGGAATTACCGCGAGCAGTACTTC
-	-	TRBV2	TRBJ1-1	CASSEGQPNTEAFF	TGTGCCAGCAGTGAAGGACAGCCGAACACTGAAGCTTTCTTT
once	-	TRBV7-2	TRBJ1-5	CASSLVTVASGPQHF	TGTGCCAGCAGCTTAGTTACTGTTGCCTCCGGGCCCCAGCATTTT
few	-	TRBV4-3	TRBJ2-5	CASSREQNAQETQYF	TGCGCCAGCAGCCGCGAACAGAACGCCCAGGAGACCCAGTACTTC
-	-	TRBV9	TRBJ1-5	CASSSRGGSNQPQHF	TGTGCCAGCAGCTCAAGAGGTGGTAGCAATCAGCCCCAGCATTTT
-	-	TRBV18	TRBJ1-1	CASSQNLGQNTEAFF	TGTGCCAGCTCACAGAATTTAGGACAAAACACTGAAGCTTTCTTT
-	TRBD2	TRBV29-1	TRBJ2-1	CSVSGGSSYNEQFF	TGCAGCGTGAGCGGGGGGAGCTCCTACAATGAGCAGTTCTTC